This T cell receptor (beta chain) was sequenced in a study of technical replicates of blood from four donors. Sequencing was performed with immunoSEQ multiplex PCR; in TCRdb, only in-frame clones are kept and a portion is missing. The top ten hold roughly 0.33% of the sample, which has about 100,000 clones, about 95% seen once. This clonotype was obtained from a human donor in good health. Sequencing used T cells isolated from PBMCs.

CDR3 in amino acids: CASSFKGVGQPQHF. The CDR3 bases are TGTGCCAGCAGTTTTAAAGGGGTAGGTCAGCCCCAGCATTTT. The genes are TRBV27 and TRBJ1-5; D is possibly TRBD1 (5 bases). This CDR3 has 14 residues. V lost 3 bases to trimming and J lost 6 bases, with 12 bases between them. Germline CDR1 is MNHEY and CDR2 is SMNVEV (reference sequence).